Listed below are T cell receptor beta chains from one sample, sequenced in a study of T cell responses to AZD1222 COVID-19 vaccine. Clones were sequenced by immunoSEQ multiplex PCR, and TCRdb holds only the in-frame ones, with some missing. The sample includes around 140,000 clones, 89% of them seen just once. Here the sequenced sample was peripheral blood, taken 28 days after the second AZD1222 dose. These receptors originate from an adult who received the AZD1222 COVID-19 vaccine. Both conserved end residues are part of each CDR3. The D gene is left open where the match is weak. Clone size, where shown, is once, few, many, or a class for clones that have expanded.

CASRGRGAYEQYF,TGTGCCAGCCGGGGGCGCGGAGCCTACGAGCAGTACTTC,NA,TRBJ2-7,NA,TRBV27
CASSQGLAPYNEQFF,TGCGCCAGCAGCCAAGGACTAGCGCCTTACAATGAGCAGTTCTTC,NA,TRBJ2-1,TRBD2,TRBV4-3
CASSVDRGLEKLFF,TGTGCCAGCAGCGTCGACAGGGGGCTTGAAAAACTGTTTTTT,NA,TRBJ1-4,TRBD1,TRBV11-2
CAWSESPGGLGQPQHF,TGTGCCTGGAGTGAATCCCCCGGGGGCCTCGGGCAGCCCCAGCATTTT,NA,TRBJ1-5,NA,TRBV30
CATSREQGNQPQHF,TGTGCCACCAGCAGAGAACAGGGCAATCAGCCCCAGCATTTT,NA,TRBJ1-5,NA,TRBV15
CASSLGTANYGYTF,TGTGCCAGCAGCCTAGGGACAGCTAACTATGGCTACACCTTC,NA,TRBJ1-2,TRBD1,TRBV5-4
CASSLRPGQGFYEQYF,TGTGCCAGCAGTTTAAGGCCCGGACAGGGCTTCTACGAGCAGTACTTC,NA,TRBJ2-7,TRBD1,TRBV27
CASSVQARGTGELFF,TGTGCCAGCAGCGTACAGGCCCGGGGAACCGGGGAGCTGTTTTTT,NA,TRBJ2-2,NA,TRBV7-3
CASSLGYASGTTAEQFF,TGTGCCAGCAGCTTAGGGTATGCTAGCGGGACCACTGCGGAGCAGTTCTTC,NA,TRBJ2-1,TRBD2,TRBV7-9
CASSCKRGQGTDYGYTF,TGTGCCAGCAGCTGCAAAAGAGGACAGGGGACTGACTATGGCTACACCTTC,NA,TRBJ1-2,TRBD1,TRBV7-2
CASSSGGLAGANEQFF,TGTGCCAGCAGCTCAGGAGGACTAGCGGGAGCCAATGAGCAGTTCTTC,NA,TRBJ2-1,TRBD2,TRBV4-2
CASSIQRSYSEYNEQFF,TGTGCCAGTAGTATCCAGCGGTCCTATTCGGAGTACAATGAGCAGTTCTTC,few,TRBJ2-1,NA,TRBV19
CASSSPGAQNTEAFF,TGTGCCAGCAGTTCACCAGGGGCCCAGAACACTGAAGCTTTCTTT,NA,TRBJ1-1,NA,TRBV27
CASRSSLNTGELFF,TGTGCCAGCAGGTCTAGCCTGAACACCGGGGAGCTGTTTTTT,NA,TRBJ2-2,NA,TRBV9
CASSHRGSVYGYTF,TGTGCCAGCAGTCACCGGGGGTCGGTCTATGGCTACACCTTC,NA,TRBJ1-2,NA,TRBV27
CAIKGAGELFF,TGTGCCATCAAGGGGGCCGGGGAGCTGTTTTTT,NA,TRBJ2-2,NA,TRBV10-3
CASSESSGLPYEQYF,TGCGCCAGCAGTGAGTCGAGCGGACTACCCTACGAGCAGTACTTC,once,TRBJ2-7,NA,TRBV10-1
CASSYSGDFYNEQFF,TGTGCCAGCAGTTACTCCGGGGACTTTTACAATGAGCAGTTCTTC,NA,TRBJ2-1,NA,TRBV6-5
CASSEVGGFNGGSYEQYF,TGTGCCAGCAGTGAAGTTGGGGGCTTTAACGGGGGCTCCTACGAGCAGTACTTC,NA,TRBJ2-7,NA,TRBV2
CASRTTGGSRNGYTF,TGTGCCAGCAGAACGACGGGGGGCAGTAGGAATGGCTACACCTTC,NA,TRBJ1-2,NA,TRBV7-2
CSVLDRDRTEAFF,TGCAGCGTCTTAGACAGGGATCGCACTGAAGCTTTCTTT,NA,TRBJ1-1,TRBD1,TRBV29-1
CASSVTGTSTDTQYF,TGTGCCAGCAGCGTGACAGGAACTAGCACAGATACGCAGTATTTT,NA,TRBJ2-3,NA,TRBV9
CASSLDRVQSPLHF,TGTGCCAGCAGCCTGGACAGGGTCCAATCACCCCTCCACTTT,NA,TRBJ1-6,TRBD1,TRBV14
CASIPTSGKADTQYF,TGCGCCAGCATCCCGACTAGCGGGAAGGCAGATACGCAGTATTTT,NA,TRBJ2-3,TRBD2,TRBV5-1
CASSSFAGGPAGELFF,TGTGCCAGCAGCTCTTTCGCGGGAGGGCCCGCCGGGGAGCTGTTTTTT,once,TRBJ2-2,TRBD2,TRBV7-2
CASSVQGRRSYEQYF,TGTGCCAGCAGTGTACAAGGGAGGAGGTCCTACGAGCAGTACTTC,NA,TRBJ2-7,NA,TRBV27
CASSYSKTGAVTEAFF,TGTGCCAGCAGTTACTCGAAAACAGGGGCGGTCACTGAAGCTTTCTTT,NA,TRBJ1-1,TRBD1,TRBV6-6
CASSQDRAGGASSYNEQFF,TGCGCCAGCAGCCAAGATCGAGCCGGGGGGGCCAGCTCCTACAATGAGCAGTTCTTC,NA,TRBJ2-1,TRBD2,TRBV4-3
CASSRFRDTAYEQYF,TGTGCCAGCAGCCGTTTCCGGGACACAGCCTACGAGCAGTACTTC,many,TRBJ2-7,NA,TRBV5-6
CASSPQSNQPQHF,TGTGCCAGCTCACCTCAGAGCAATCAGCCCCAGCATTTT,few,TRBJ1-5,NA,TRBV18
CAISESLGDSSNQPQHF,TGTGCCATCAGTGAGTCATTGGGGGACAGTAGCAATCAGCCCCAGCATTTT,once,TRBJ1-5,TRBD1,TRBV10-3
CASSFQGLNIQYF,TGTGCCAGCAGTTTCCAGGGATTAAACATTCAGTACTTC,NA,TRBJ2-4,NA,TRBV28
CATSDWGSGGQETQYF,TGTGCCACCAGTGATTGGGGTAGCGGGGGCCAAGAGACCCAGTACTTC,NA,TRBJ2-5,TRBD2,TRBV24-1
CASSQDRLAKNIQYF,TGTGCCAGCTCACAAGACAGGCTAGCCAAAAACATTCAGTACTTC,few,TRBJ2-4,NA,TRBV18
CASSEDRLQPQHF,TGTGCCAGCAGCGAGGACAGGCTTCAGCCCCAGCATTTT,NA,TRBJ1-5,TRBD1,TRBV5-8
CASSLVGDQPQHF,TGTGCCAGCAGCTTAGTAGGGGATCAGCCCCAGCATTTT,NA,TRBJ1-5,NA,TRBV7-2
CASSEGQTAETQYF,TGCGCCAGCAGTGAAGGGCAGACCGCCGAGACCCAGTACTTC,NA,TRBJ2-5,NA,TRBV10-1
CASSLDTGAPNYGYTF,TGCGCCAGCAGCTTGGATACAGGGGCCCCAAACTATGGCTACACCTTC,NA,TRBJ1-2,TRBD1,TRBV5-1
CASSFAIGEEQFF,TGTGCCAGCAGCTTCGCTATCGGCGAGGAGCAGTTCTTC,NA,TRBJ2-1,NA,TRBV7-2
CASSQSTGTLNTEAFF,TGCGCCAGCAGCCAGAGTACCGGGACCCTGAACACTGAAGCTTTCTTT,NA,TRBJ1-1,NA,TRBV4-3
CASSLGDRGNEKLFF,TGTGCCAGCAGCTTAGGGGACAGAGGGAATGAAAAACTGTTTTTT,NA,TRBJ1-4,TRBD1,TRBV7-8
CASSLGARTGLEAFF,TGTGCCAGCAGCTTAGGTGCCCGGACAGGACTAGAAGCTTTCTTT,once,TRBJ1-1,TRBD1,TRBV5-6
CASSYQAWGSETEAFF,TGTGCCAGCAGTTACCAGGCATGGGGATCGGAAACTGAAGCTTTCTTT,once,TRBJ1-1,NA,TRBV6-2/TRBV6-3
CASSYALQGERTNEKLFF,TGTGCCAGCAGTTACGCTCTGCAGGGGGAACGGACTAATGAAAAACTGTTTTTT,NA,TRBJ1-4,TRBD1,TRBV6-2/TRBV6-3
CAGQSDRAFGYTF,TGTGCCGGTCAGAGTGACAGGGCCTTTGGCTACACCTTC,NA,TRBJ1-2,TRBD1,TRBV27
CASSSTVNSGNTIYF,TGTGCCAGCAGCTCGACAGTGAATTCTGGAAACACCATATATTTT,NA,TRBJ1-3,NA,TRBV7-2
CASSYSISGLYGYTF,TGTGCCAGCAGTTACTCGATATCAGGGCTCTATGGCTACACCTTC,NA,TRBJ1-2,NA,TRBV6-5
CASSLGRGHDEQYF,TGCGCCAGCAGCTTGGGCAGGGGGCACGACGAGCAGTACTTC,few,TRBJ2-7,TRBD1,TRBV5-1
CASSPGVLLMNTEAFF,TGCGCCAGCAGCCCCGGTGTGCTTCTCATGAACACTGAAGCTTTCTTT,NA,TRBJ1-1,NA,TRBV4-3
CASSVFPHAGENTGELFF,TGTGCCAGCAGCGTTTTCCCTCATGCGGGGGAGAACACCGGGGAGCTGTTTTTT,NA,TRBJ2-2,TRBD2,TRBV9
CASSLSNGFPYEQYF,TGTGCCAGCAGCTTATCGAACGGCTTTCCCTACGAGCAGTACTTC,NA,TRBJ2-7,NA,TRBV7-2
CASSQERTPGQEKLFF,TGTGCCAGCAGCCAAGAAAGGACACCGGGTCAGGAAAAACTGTTTTTT,NA,TRBJ1-4,NA,TRBV4-2
CASSQGTHATDTQYF,TGTGCCAGCAGCCAAGGGACACACGCCACAGATACGCAGTATTTT,NA,TRBJ2-3,NA,TRBV6-5
CASCDGRVTHEQYF,TGCGCCAGCTGTGACGGCAGGGTGACACACGAGCAGTACTTC,NA,TRBJ2-7,NA,TRBV10-2
CASSVRDRGSTDTQYF,TGCGCCAGCAGCGTCCGGGACAGGGGAAGCACAGATACGCAGTATTTT,NA,TRBJ2-3,TRBD1,TRBV5-1
CATSRDDNVYGYTF,TGTGCCACCAGCAGAGATGACAATGTCTATGGCTACACCTTC,few,TRBJ1-2,NA,TRBV15
CASSLDTGSRPQHF,TGTGCCAGCAGTTTAGACACGGGTAGTCGGCCCCAGCATTTT,NA,TRBJ1-5,NA,TRBV28